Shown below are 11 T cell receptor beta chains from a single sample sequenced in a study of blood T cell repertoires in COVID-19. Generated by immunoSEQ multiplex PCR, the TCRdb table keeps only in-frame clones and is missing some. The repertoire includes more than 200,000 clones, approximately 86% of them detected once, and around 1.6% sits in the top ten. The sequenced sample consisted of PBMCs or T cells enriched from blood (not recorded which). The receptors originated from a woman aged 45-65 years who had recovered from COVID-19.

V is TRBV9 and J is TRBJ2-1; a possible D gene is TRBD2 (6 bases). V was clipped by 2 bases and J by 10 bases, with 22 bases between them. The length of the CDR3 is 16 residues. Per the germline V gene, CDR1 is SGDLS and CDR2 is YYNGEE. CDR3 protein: CASSVYVTSSVGEQFF. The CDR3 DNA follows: TGTGCCAGCAGCGTTTATGTGACTAGTTCTGTCGGCGAGCAGTTCTTC.

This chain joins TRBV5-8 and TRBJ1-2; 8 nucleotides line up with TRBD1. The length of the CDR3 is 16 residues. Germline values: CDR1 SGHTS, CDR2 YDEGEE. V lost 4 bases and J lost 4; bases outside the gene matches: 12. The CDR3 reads CASSTRTGMIGYGYTF. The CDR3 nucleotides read TGTGCCAGCAGCACCCGGACAGGGATGATAGGCTATGGCTACACCTTC. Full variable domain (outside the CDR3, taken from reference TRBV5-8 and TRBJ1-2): EAGVTQSPTHLIKTRGQQATLRCSPISGHTSVYWYQQALGLGLQFLLWYDEGEERNRGNFPPRFSGRQFPNYSSELNVNALELEDSALYLCASSTRTGMIGYGYTFGSGTRLTVV.

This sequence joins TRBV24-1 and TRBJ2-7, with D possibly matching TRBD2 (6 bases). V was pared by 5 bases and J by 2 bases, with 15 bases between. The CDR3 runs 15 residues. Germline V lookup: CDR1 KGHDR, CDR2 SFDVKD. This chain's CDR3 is CATSGGAGNAYEQYF. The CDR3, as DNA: TGTGCCACCAGTGGTGGGGCGGGAAATGCCTACGAGCAGTACTTC.

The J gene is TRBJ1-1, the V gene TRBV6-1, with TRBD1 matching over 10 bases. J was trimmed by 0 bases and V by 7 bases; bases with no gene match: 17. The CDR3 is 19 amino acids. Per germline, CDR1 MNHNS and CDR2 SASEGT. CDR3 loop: CASTESIGTGVRMNTEAFF. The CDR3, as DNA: TGTGCCAGCACTGAGTCGATCGGGACAGGGGTGCGGATGAACACTGAAGCTTTCTTT.

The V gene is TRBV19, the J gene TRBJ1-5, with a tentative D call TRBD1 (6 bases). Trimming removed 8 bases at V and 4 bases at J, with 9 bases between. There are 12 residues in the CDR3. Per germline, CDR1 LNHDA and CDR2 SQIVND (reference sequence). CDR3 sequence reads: CASLTGNQPQHF. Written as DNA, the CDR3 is TGTGCCAGTCTTACAGGGAATCAGCCCCAGCATTTT.

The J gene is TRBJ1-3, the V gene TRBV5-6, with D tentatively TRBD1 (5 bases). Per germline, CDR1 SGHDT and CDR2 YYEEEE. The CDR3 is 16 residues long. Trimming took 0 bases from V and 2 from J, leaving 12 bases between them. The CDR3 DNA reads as TGTGCCAGCAGCTTGGAGGGCAGGGAGGCTGGAAACACCATATATTTT. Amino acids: CASSLEGREAGNTIYF. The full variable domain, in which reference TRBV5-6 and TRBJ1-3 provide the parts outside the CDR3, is DAGVTQSPTHLIKTRGQQVTLRCSPKSGHDTVSWYQQALGQGPQFIFQYYEEEERQRGNFPDRFSGHQFPNYSSELNVNALLLGDSALYLCASSLEGREAGNTIYFGEGSWLTVV.

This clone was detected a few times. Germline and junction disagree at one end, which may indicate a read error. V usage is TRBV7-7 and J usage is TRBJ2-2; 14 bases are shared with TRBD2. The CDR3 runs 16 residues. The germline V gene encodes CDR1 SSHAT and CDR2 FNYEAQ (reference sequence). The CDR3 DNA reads TGTGCTAGCAGCCCGGGACTAGCGGGAGTGACCGGGGAGCTGTTTTTT. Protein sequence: CASSPGLAGVTGELFF.

The DNA for the CDR3 is TGTGCCAGCAGCTCAAGCCAACGGGACAGCCAAACAGATGAAAAACTGTTTTTT. Protein product: CASSSSQRDSQTDEKLFF. The J gene is TRBJ1-4, the V gene TRBV7-9; 7 bases align to TRBD1. The CDR3 spans 18 residues. From germline, CDR1 is SEHNR and CDR2 FQNEAQ (reference sequence). V trimming: 4 bases; J trimming: 6 bases; junction bases outside the gene matches: 17.

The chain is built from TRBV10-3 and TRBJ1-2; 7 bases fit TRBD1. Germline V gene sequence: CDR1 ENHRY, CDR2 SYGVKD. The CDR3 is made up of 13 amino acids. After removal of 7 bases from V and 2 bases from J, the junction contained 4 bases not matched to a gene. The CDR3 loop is CAITQDRNYGYTF. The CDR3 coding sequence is TGTGCCATCACCCAGGACAGGAACTATGGCTACACCTTC.

The CDR3 bases are TGTGCCAGTAGCGCCCAGGTCACTGAAGCTTTCTTT. As protein: CASSAQVTEAFF. The chain couples TRBV19 to TRBJ1-1; D unresolved. The CDR3 totals 12 residues. Per germline, CDR1 LNHDA and CDR2 SQIVND (reference sequence). The V end lost 6 bases, the J end lost 4 bases, and 9 bases lay between the germline ends.

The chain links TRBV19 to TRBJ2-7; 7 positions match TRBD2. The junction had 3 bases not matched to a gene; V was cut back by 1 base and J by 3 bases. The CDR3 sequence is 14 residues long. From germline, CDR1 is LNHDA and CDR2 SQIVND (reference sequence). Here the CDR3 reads CASSIASGGYEQYF. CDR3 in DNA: TGTGCCAGTAGTATAGCTTCGGGAGGCTACGAGCAGTACTTC.